This T cell receptor beta chain was recovered during a study of prognosis after radiotherapy for stage I lung cancer. Study-level information: Concurrent therapy was not administered with stereotactic body radiotherapy to any patient. Study outcomes and limitations: Tumor-specific reactivity of the expanded TCR clones remained undetermined.

In the case of this clonotype: No antigen is known for it.

From germline, CDR1 is KGHSH and CDR2 LQKENI. V was shortened by 3 bases and J by 5 bases, with 16 bases between the two germline ends. CDR3 size: 15 residues. Two-round multiplex PCR amplified TCR beta CDR3 from genomic DNA. First-round PCR, the initial amplification, used primers specific to each TRBV and TRBJ gene. Via MiXCR, TCRdb re-called the multiplex PCR reads, giving one row per CDR3 protein. The repertoire holds about 24,000 distinct CDR3 sequences, with about 36% as singletons. The sample in question was PBMCs, obtained before or after stereotactic body radiation therapy (not recorded which). The receptor's source is a donor over 45 with non-small cell lung cancer. The V gene is TRBV18, the J gene TRBJ2-5; possible D gene TRBD2, 6 bases. The CDR3 loop is CASSPRPGLGETQYF. The CDR3 DNA reads TGTGCCAGCTCACCTCGTCCGGGACTCGGGGAGACCCAGTACTTC.